This T cell receptor (beta chain) was captured in a study of cytomegalovirus exposure and HLA in healthy donors. As for the study in general: The 500 to 750 first-cohort repertoires and the approximately 110 validation repertoires shared the same platform, a later analysis reported. Whole-study findings and limits: Among TCR sequences, most were rare, though some public TCRs appeared in many donors. The finding came from a later analysis; first-cohort TCR clusters tended to co-occur in the 110 or so validation repertoires.

The repertoire was sequenced with immunoSEQ multiplex PCR; TCRdb's copy has only in-frame clones and lacks some. Of around 130,000 clones in the sample, roughly nine tenths were seen once. Of note for this clone: The antigen remains undetermined.

The V and J ends lost 6 bases and 2 bases, in that order; junction bases with no gene match: 6. There are 14 residues in the CDR3. CDR1 SQVTM and CDR2 ANQGSEA come from the germline V gene. The genes are TRBV29-1 and TRBJ2-7; 11 bases fit TRBD1. The TCR was taken from a man aged 25-40 years in good health and CMV-seronegative. Sequenced: PBMCs. CDR3 amino acids: CSVRGQGVTYEQYF. DNA of the CDR3: TGCAGCGTCCGGGGACAGGGGGTTACCTACGAGCAGTACTTC.